This entry lists 17 T cell receptor beta chains sequenced from one sample in a study of PD-1 blockade in classical Hodgkin lymphoma. No patient escaped relapse after autologous stem cell transplantation, and brentuximab vedotin exposure varied. Repertoires were generated with immunoSEQ multiplex PCR, while TCRdb's copy carries only in-frame clones and drops some. This sample has 50,000 to 75,000 clones, with 88% found just once. The sample was peripheral blood mononuclear cells (PBMCs), taken at baseline. The receptors come from a human donor with classical Hodgkin lymphoma.

The CDR3 sequence: CASNRYSSTDTQYF. Here the CDR3 DNA reads TGTGCCAGCAACAGATATTCTAGCACAGATACGCAGTATTTT. The chain has TRBV9 and TRBJ2-3; no definite D call. This CDR3 contains 14 residues. Germline V lookup: CDR1 SGDLS, CDR2 YYNGEE. Trimming stripped 6 bases from V and 0 bases from J, with 11 bases between.

The rearrangement links TRBV7-6 to TRBJ2-1; maybe TRBD2 (5 bases). The germline CDR1 and CDR2 sequences are SGHVS and FNYEAQ. The ends were cut back, 1 base at V and 8 bases at J, with 15 bases in the middle. This CDR3 has 15 residues. CDR3 nucleotide sequence: TGTGCCAGCAGCTTAGGAGGGCGACCTAGAGATGAGCAGTTCTTC. It translates to CASSLGGRPRDEQFF. Drawing the rest from reference TRBV7-6 and TRBJ2-1, the complete variable domain is GAGVSQSPRYKVTKRGQDVALRCDPISGHVSLYWYRQALGQGPEFLTYFNYEAQQDKSGLPNDRFSAERPEGSISTLTIQRTEQRDSAMYRCASSLGGRPRDEQFFGPGTRLTVL.

The rearrangement joins TRBV6-6 to TRBJ1-3; 7 bases are a match to TRBD1. J was trimmed by 1 base and V by 11 bases; bases with no gene match: 11. Germline V gene lookup returns CDR1 MNHNY and CDR2 SVGAGI (reference sequence). There are 15 residues in the CDR3. CDR3 in DNA: TGTGCCGCGGGACAGCCACGACCATCTGGAAACACCATATATTTT. This encodes CAAGQPRPSGNTIYF.

V and J are TRBV11-2 and TRBJ2-1; D is perhaps TRBD2 (6 bases). V lost 1 base and J lost 2, with 9 bases in between. The CDR3 contains 15 residues. Germline V gene sequence: CDR1 SGHAT, CDR2 FQNNGV. In DNA, the CDR3 is TGTGCCAGCAGCTTAGTCGGGGGAGCCTACAATGAGCAGTTCTTC. This sequence encodes CASSLVGGAYNEQFF.

The chain carries TRBV15 and TRBJ2-5; TRBD2 aligns across 7 bases. Germline loops: CDR1 LNHNV, CDR2 YYDKDF (reference sequence). The CDR3 sequence is 14 residues long. With V trimmed by 4 bases and J by 1 base, 3 bases remained unmatched. CDR3 sequence: CATSNRLAQETQYF. The CDR3 region has the DNA TGTGCCACCAGCAACCGACTAGCCCAAGAGACCCAGTACTTC.

The chain recombines TRBV28 with TRBJ1-5, with 9 nucleotides matching TRBD1. In germline, CDR1 is MDHEN, CDR2 SYDVKM. CDR3 size: 15 residues. The V segment lost 7 bases and the J segment 8 bases; nucleotides outside the gene matches: 12. This CDR3 reads CASNSRDRVMKPQHF. CDR3 nucleotide sequence: TGTGCCAGCAACTCACGGGACAGGGTAATGAAGCCCCAGCATTTT.

The rearrangement links TRBV6-5 to TRBJ1-2; 8 positions match TRBD1. Germline loops: CDR1 MNHEY, CDR2 SVGAGI. This CDR3 spans 15 amino acids. V dropped 5 bases and J dropped 3; count of bases not matched to a gene: 8. The CDR3 spells CASSKQGEPYYGYTF. The CDR3 nucleotides are TGTGCCAGCAGTAAACAGGGGGAGCCGTACTATGGCTACACCTTC.

The CDR3 spells CASSLWQEVGDTEAFF. As DNA, the CDR3 is TGTGCCAGCAGCTTATGGCAGGAGGTGGGTGACACTGAAGCTTTCTTT. This chain uses TRBV11-1 with TRBJ1-1; D is ambiguous. CDR1 and CDR2 from the germline V gene are SGHAT and FQDESV (reference sequence). This CDR3 is built from 16 residues. The germline V and J ends were trimmed by 2 bases and 3 bases, with 16 bases remaining between them.

The chain recombines TRBV19 with TRBJ2-7; D is perhaps TRBD2 (5 bases). CDR3 length: 15 amino acids. Germline V gene sequence: CDR1 LNHDA, CDR2 SQIVND (reference sequence). V gave up 5 bases and J gave up 1 base, with 15 bases separating them. The CDR3 nucleotides are TGTGCCAGTAGTTGGACCGGACTTACATCCTACGAGCAGTACTTC. Protein sequence: CASSWTGLTSYEQYF.

The rearrangement uses TRBV18 and TRBJ2-6; D might be TRBD2 (6 bases). This CDR3 comprises 15 residues. V gave up 5 bases and J gave up 2 bases, with 10 bases separating them. Germline V gene lookup returns CDR1 KGHSH and CDR2 LQKENI. Here the CDR3 DNA reads TGTGCCAGCTCAAGGAGGGTCACTGGGGCCAACGTCCTGACTTTC. It translates to CASSRRVTGANVLTF.

The V gene is TRBV4-2, the J gene TRBJ2-7, with 15 bases aligning to TRBD2. Germline V CDR1 and CDR2: LGHNA, YNFKEQ. The CDR3 is made up of 18 amino acids. The V and J ends lost 5 bases and 5 bases, in that order; junction bases with no gene match: 13. The CDR3 DNA follows: TGTGCCAGCAGCTCGGGACTAGCGGGGGGAACCCAAGACCACGAGCAGTACTTC. Protein: CASSSGLAGGTQDHEQYF.

The rearrangement joins TRBV9 to TRBJ2-3, with D maybe TRBD2 (6 bases). CDR1 and CDR2 from the germline V gene are SGDLS and YYNGEE. V dropped 1 base and J dropped 7 bases, with 16 bases sitting between them. This CDR3 spans 15 amino acids. The CDR3 bases are TGTGCCAGCAGCGTATCGGAGGGGCGCGTATATACGCAGTATTTT. Protein sequence: CASSVSEGRVYTQYF.

V usage is TRBV19 and J usage is TRBJ1-6; D gene ambiguous. Trimming stripped 1 base from V and 8 bases from J, with 9 bases between. Germline CDR1 is LNHDA and CDR2 is SQIVND (reference sequence). The CDR3 has 14 residues. CDR3 sequence reads: CASSIGLRDSPLHF. CDR3 coding DNA: TGTGCCAGTAGTATAGGTTTGCGGGATTCACCCCTCCACTTT.

The rearrangement joins TRBV10-3 to TRBJ2-7; 8 nucleotides line up with TRBD1. The CDR3 covers 14 residues. Germline CDR1 and CDR2: ENHRY and SYGVKD. V lost 11 bases and J lost 2; bases outside the gene matches: 11. DNA of the CDR3: TGTGCCGTAAAACCGGGACAGGCGGCCTACGAGCAGTACTTC. It is translated as CAVKPGQAAYEQYF.

The chain employs TRBV7-2 and TRBJ1-3; possible D gene TRBD1, 6 bases. Trimming removed 2 bases from V and 1 base from J, with 9 bases in between. The CDR3 is made up of 15 amino acids. CDR1 and CDR2 (germline): SGHTA, FQGNSA. Written as DNA, the CDR3 is TGTGCCAGCAGCTTAATTACAGGGTCTGGAAACACCATATATTTT. It is translated as CASSLITGSGNTIYF.

The chain carries TRBV11-2 and TRBJ2-2; D is unresolved. Per germline, CDR1 SGHAT and CDR2 FQNNGV. CDR3 size: 12 residues. V shed 2 bases and J shed 6 bases, with 4 bases lying between them. The CDR3 DNA sequence: TGTGCCAGCAGCTTATTCCCCGGGGAGCTGTTTTTT. Translation: CASSLFPGELFF.

The chain combines TRBV19 with TRBJ2-1; 7 positions agree with TRBD1. Germline CDR1 is LNHDA and CDR2 is SQIVND (reference sequence). Losses at the gene ends were 3 bases for V and 4 bases for J; bases not matched to a gene: 9. There are 16 residues in the CDR3. In DNA, the CDR3 is TGTGCCAGTAGTATCCTGACAGGGAGCGGATACAATGAGCAGTTCTTC. Translated, it gives CASSILTGSGYNEQFF.